This TCR beta chain came from a study of blood T cell repertoires in COVID-19. The repertoire was sequenced with immunoSEQ multiplex PCR; TCRdb's copy has only in-frame clones and lacks some. The sample shows around 260,000 clones, about 85% of them seen only once. V lost 6 bases and J 0 bases, leaving 11 bases between the germline ends. Germline CDR1 is KGHSH and CDR2 is LQKENI. The CDR3 is 14 residues long. The rearrangement joins TRBV18 to TRBJ1-1; D might be TRBD1 (6 bases). This receptor was identified in a human donor in a cohort sampled during active COVID-19. Sample: peripheral blood. The CDR3, as DNA: TGTGCCAGCTCTCGACAGGAGCTGAACACTGAAGCTTTCTTT. It encodes CASSRQELNTEAFF.